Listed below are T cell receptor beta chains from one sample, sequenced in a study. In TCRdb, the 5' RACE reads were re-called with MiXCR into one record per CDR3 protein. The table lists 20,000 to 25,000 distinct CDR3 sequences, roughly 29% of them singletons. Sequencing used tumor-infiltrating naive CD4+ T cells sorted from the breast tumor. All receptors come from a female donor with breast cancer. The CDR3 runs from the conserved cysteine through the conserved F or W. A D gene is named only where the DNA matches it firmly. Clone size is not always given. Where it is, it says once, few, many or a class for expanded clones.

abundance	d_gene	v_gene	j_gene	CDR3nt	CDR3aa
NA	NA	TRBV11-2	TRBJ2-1	TGTGCCAGCAGCTTAGGGGACGTACTCCACAATGAGCAGTTCTTC	CASSLGDVLHNEQFF
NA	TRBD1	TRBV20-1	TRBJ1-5	TGCAGTGCTACCGGGACAGGGGTTAATCAGCCCCAGCATTTT	CSATGTGVNQPQHF
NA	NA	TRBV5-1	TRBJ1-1	TGCGCCAGCAGCGTGACAGTTCTGAACACTGAAGCTTTCTTT	CASSVTVLNTEAFF
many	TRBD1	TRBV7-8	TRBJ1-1	TGTGCCAGCAGCTCTCTCAGGGGGCGCGGGAACACTGAAGCTTTCTTT	CASSSLRGRGNTEAFF
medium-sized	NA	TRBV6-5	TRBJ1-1	TGTGCCAGCAGTTCGTCCAGCGGGACTGAAGCTTTCTTT	CASSSSSGTEAFF
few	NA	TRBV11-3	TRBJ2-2	TGTGCCAGCAGCTTAGGTGGTCTAGTAGGTGACCCCGGGGAGCTGTTTTTT	CASSLGGLVGDPGELFF
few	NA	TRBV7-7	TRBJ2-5	TGTGCCAGCAGCTTAAAGGGTGAGACCCAGTACTTC	CASSLKGETQYF
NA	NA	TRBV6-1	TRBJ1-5	TGTGCCAGCAGTGAAGACAGGATCAATCAGCCCCAGCATTTT	CASSEDRINQPQHF
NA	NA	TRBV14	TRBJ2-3	TGTGCCAGCAGCCAAGGAAGGACAGTTCCCTACGATATGCAGTATTTT	CASSQGRTVPYDMQYF
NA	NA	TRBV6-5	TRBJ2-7	TGTGCCAGCAGTTACTCACGGAGCTCCTACGTGCAGTACTTC	CASSYSRSSYVQYF
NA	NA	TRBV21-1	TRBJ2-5	TGTGCCAGCAGCAAAGCCCTAATTCCCGGCTTACAAGAGACCCAGTACTTC	CASSKALIPGLQETQYF
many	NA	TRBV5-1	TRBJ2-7	TGCGCCAGTCATCAAAACTCCTACGAGCAGTACTTC	CASHQNSYEQYF
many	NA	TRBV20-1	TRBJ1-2	TGCAGTGCTGGCTGGTCCGAGGCCTATGGCTACACCTTC	CSAGWSEAYGYTF
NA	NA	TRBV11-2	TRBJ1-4	TGTGCCAGCAGCGCCCAGGGTGTGTCTAATGAAAAACTGTTTTTT	CASSAQGVSNEKLFF
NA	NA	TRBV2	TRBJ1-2	TGTGCCAGCAGTTCCTCGACAGTAAACTATGGCTACACCTTC	CASSSSTVNYGYTF
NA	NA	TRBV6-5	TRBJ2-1	TGTGCCAGCAGTTTATACTCCTGGGTCTCCAATGAGCAGTTCTTC	CASSLYSWVSNEQFF
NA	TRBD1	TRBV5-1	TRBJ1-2	TGCGCCAGCAGCTTGGGGACAGGGAGCTATGGCTACACCTTC	CASSLGTGSYGYTF
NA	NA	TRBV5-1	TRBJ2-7	TGCGCCAGCAGCAGCGACCGGGCCTTGCCCTACGAGCAGTACTTC	CASSSDRALPYEQYF
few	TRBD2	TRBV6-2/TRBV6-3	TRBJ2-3	TGTGCCAGCAGGTCTAGCGGAACAGATACGCAGTATTTT	CASRSSGTDTQYF
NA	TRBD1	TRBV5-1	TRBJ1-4	TGCGCCAGCAGCCCAGGGGGAGCTAATGAAAAACTGTTTTTT	CASSPGGANEKLFF
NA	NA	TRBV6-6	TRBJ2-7	TGTGCCAGCAGTTACTCAGGACCTACCGTTGAAGAGCAGTACTTC	CASSYSGPTVEEQYF
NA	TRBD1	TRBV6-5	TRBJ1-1	TGTGCCAGCAGGGGCGCACCATCAGGGGGCACTGAGGCTTCCTTT	CASRGAPSGGTEASF
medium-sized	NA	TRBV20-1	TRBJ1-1	TGCAGTGCTTCGGACAGATCGAACACTGAAGCTTTCTTT	CSASDRSNTEAFF
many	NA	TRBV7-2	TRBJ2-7	TGTGCCAGCAGCTTGTGGACGGATACCTACGAGCAGTACTTC	CASSLWTDTYEQYF
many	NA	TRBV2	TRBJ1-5	TGTGCCAGCAGTAGCACAAGCTATAGCAATCAGCCCCAGCATTTT	CASSSTSYSNQPQHF
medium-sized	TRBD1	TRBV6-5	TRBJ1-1	TGTGCCAGCAGTCAGACAGGGATGTTGACTGAAGCTTTCTTT	CASSQTGMLTEAFF
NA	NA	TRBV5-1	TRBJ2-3	TGCGCCAGCAGCTTGCGACTTGGGAGAGGGGGAGAAACAGATACGCAGTATTTT	CASSLRLGRGGETDTQYF
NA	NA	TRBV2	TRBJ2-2	TGTGCCAGCAGTCGGAGACTAGGAAACACCGGGGAGCTGTTTTTT	CASSRRLGNTGELFF
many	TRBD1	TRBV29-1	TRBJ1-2	TGCAGCGTTGACGGGGACAGGGTACTGACGCAGGGCTACACCTTC	CSVDGDRVLTQGYTF
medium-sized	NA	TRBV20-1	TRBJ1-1	TGCAGTGCCGATCGAGGGACGAACACTGAAGCTTTCTTT	CSADRGTNTEAFF
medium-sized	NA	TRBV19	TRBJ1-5	TGTGCCAGTAGTACCGGCAATCAGCCCCAGCATTTT	CASSTGNQPQHF
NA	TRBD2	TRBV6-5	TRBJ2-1	TGTGCCAGCAGTTACTCGATACTAGCGGGAGCTAATGAGCAGTTCTTC	CASSYSILAGANEQFF
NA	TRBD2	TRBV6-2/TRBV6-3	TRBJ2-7	TGTGCCAGCCACCGGGCGGGAGGCTCCTACGAGCAGTACTTC	CASHRAGGSYEQYF
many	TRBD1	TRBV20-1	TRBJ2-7	TGCAGTGCTTCCGGGACAGGGGCATCCTACGAGCAGTACTTC	CSASGTGASYEQYF
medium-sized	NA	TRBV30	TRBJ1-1	TGTGCCTGGACCTTTGGGCAGGGCATCTCTGAAGCTTTCTTT	CAWTFGQGISEAFF
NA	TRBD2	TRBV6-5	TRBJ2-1	TGTGCCAGCAGTCGGCTAGCGGGAGTGTACAATGAGCAGTTCTTC	CASSRLAGVYNEQFF
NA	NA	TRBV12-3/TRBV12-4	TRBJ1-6	TGTGCCAGCAGATTGCAGGGTTACTCACCCCTCCACTTT	CASRLQGYSPLHF
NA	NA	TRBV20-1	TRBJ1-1	TGCAGTAATCGAGGGAAGGGCGGTGAAGCTTTCTTT	CSNRGKGGEAFF
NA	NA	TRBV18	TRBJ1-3	TGTGCCAGCTCACCTACCGGGGGGCGAAGAAACACCATATATTTT	CASSPTGGRRNTIYF
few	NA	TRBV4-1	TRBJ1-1	TGCGCCAGCAGCCAAGATGGGCGGGGCGGGGAAGCTTTCTTT	CASSQDGRGGEAFF
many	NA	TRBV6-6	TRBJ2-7	TGTGCCAGCAGTTCCATGACCGACGAGCAGTACTTC	CASSSMTDEQYF
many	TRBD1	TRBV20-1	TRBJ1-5	TGCAGTGCCCAAACAGGGGGCCAGTACAATCAGCCCCAGCATTTT	CSAQTGGQYNQPQHF
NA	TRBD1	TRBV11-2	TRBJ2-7	TGTGCCAGCAGCTTGGGGGCAGGGGGCAACGAACAGTACTTC	CASSLGAGGNEQYF
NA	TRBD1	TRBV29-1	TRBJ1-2	TGCAGCGTCCCTAGGACAGGGGTGGACTATGGCTACACCTTC	CSVPRTGVDYGYTF
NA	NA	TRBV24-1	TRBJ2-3	TGTGCCACCAGTGATCCTAGGACCGGAGGAGCAGATACGCAGTATTTT	CATSDPRTGGADTQYF